Shown below are 10 T cell receptor beta chains from a single sample sequenced in a study of patients and donors after allogeneic stem cell transplantation. TCRdb processed the RT-PCR reads anew with MiXCR; each CDR3 protein has one entry. The sample has about 960,000 distinct CDR3 sequences; under 20% are singletons. Sequencing was performed on blood, either unsorted or a sorted T cell fraction (not recorded which). Receptors were obtained from a human donor who was either an allogeneic HSCT recipient or a stem cell or donor lymphocyte infusion donor (not recorded which). It is not recorded whose cells these are; they may come from a transplant donor.

The rearrangement links TRBV6-1 to TRBJ1-1, with 9 bases matching TRBD1. The CDR3 is 15 amino acids. Per the germline V gene, CDR1 is MNHNS and CDR2 is SASEGT. Trimming took 6 bases from V and 6 from J; bases not matched to a gene: 11. The CDR3 DNA is TGTGCCAGCAGCCCACCGGGACAGGGTGTCGCTGAAGCTTTCTTT. This encodes CASSPPGQGVAEAFF.

This chain connects TRBV7-2 to TRBJ2-7, with TRBD1 as a possible D gene (5 bases). CDR1 SGHTA and CDR2 FQGNSA come from the germline V gene. This CDR3 contains 17 residues. Trimming shortened V by 5 bases and J by 0 bases, and 20 bases separated the two germline ends. CDR3: CASSLWGGQLSSYEQYF. The CDR3 DNA reads as TGTGCCAGCAGCCTCTGGGGTGGACAATTGAGCTCCTACGAGCAGTACTTC.

This clonotype was counted only a few times. The chain employs TRBV6-5 and TRBJ2-7; no firm D call. The CDR3 covers 13 residues. Looked up from germline, CDR1 is MNHEY and CDR2 is SVGAGI. The V gene lost 4 bases and the J gene lost 4 bases, with 11 bases spanning the gap. The CDR3 DNA follows: TGTGCCAGCAGTTTGAACAGTGGGTACGAGCAGTACTTC. This encodes CASSLNSGYEQYF.

Concerning this clonotype: This sequence may be a read error, since a much larger clone differs from it by one base. The chain uses TRBV9 and TRBJ1-3; D is unclear. Germline lookup yields CDR1 SGDLS and CDR2 YYNGEE. This CDR3 has 14 amino acids. Trimming left V 0 bases short and J 0 bases short, with 4 bases between. CDR3 bases: TGTGCCAGCAGCGTAGGCAGCTCTGGAAACACCATATATTTT. Amino acids: CASSVGSSGNTIYF.

This clonotype was recorded a few times. The chain combines TRBV20-1 with TRBJ2-3; tentative D call: TRBD2 (6 bases). V was clipped by 2 bases and J by 3 bases, with 18 bases between them. From germline, CDR1 is DFQATT and CDR2 SNEGSKA (reference sequence). The CDR3 length is 16 residues. CDR3 sequence reads: CSARNIRGGRTDTQYF. DNA for the CDR3: TGCAGTGCTAGAAATATTCGCGGAGGGCGGACAGATACGCAGTATTTT.

This clonotype was observed a few times. The chain carries TRBV2 and TRBJ2-3; D uncertain. V was pared by 8 bases and J by 4 bases, with 13 bases between. CDR3 length: 13 residues. Germline V gene lookup returns CDR1 SNHLY and CDR2 FYNNEI. Written as DNA, the CDR3 is TGTGCCAGCGTAAAAATAGTTCCAGATACGCAGTATTTT. It translates to CASVKIVPDTQYF.

The genes are TRBV20-1 and TRBJ1-2, with TRBD1 matching over 9 bases. V was clipped by 5 bases and J by 4 bases; unmatched bases: 8. This CDR3 is built from 14 residues. CDR1 and CDR2 (germline): DFQATT, SNEGSKA (reference sequence). DNA of the CDR3: TGCAGTGCTCGGACAGGGGATATAAGCTATGGCTACACCTTC. Amino acid sequence: CSARTGDISYGYTF.

This clonotype was seen a handful of times. CDR3 bases: TGTGCCAGCAGTTTAGGGGCTAAGGAACACAATGAGCAGTTCTTC. It encodes CASSLGAKEHNEQFF. The rearrangement joins TRBV12-3 or TRBV12-4 to TRBJ2-1, with D unclear. The CDR3 is made up of 15 amino acids. V gave up 1 base and J gave up 5 bases, with 12 bases separating them.

The CDR3 loop reads CSATAGKGTEAFF. The CDR3 DNA is TGCAGTGCTACGGCAGGGAAGGGCACTGAAGCTTTCTTT. The rearrangement links TRBV20-1 to TRBJ1-1; perhaps TRBD1 as D (5 bases). This CDR3 has 13 amino acids. CDR1 is DFQATT and CDR2 is SNEGSKA in the germline V gene (reference sequence). V was cut by 4 bases and J by 4 bases, with 13 bases left in between.

The V and J genes are TRBV7-9 and TRBJ2-6; D uncertain. This CDR3 contains 15 residues. The germline gives CDR1 SEHNR, CDR2 FQNEAQ (reference sequence). V was clipped by 2 bases and J by 2 bases, with 7 bases between them. CDR3 nucleotide sequence: TGTGCCAGCAGCTTACTCGGCCCTGGGGCCAACGTCCTGACTTTC. The encoded protein is CASSLLGPGANVLTF. Variable domain in full (rest from reference TRBV7-9 and TRBJ2-6): DTGVSQNPRHKITKRGQNVTFRCDPISEHNRLYWYRQTLGQGPEFLTYFQNEAQLEKSRLLSDRFSAERPKGSFSTLEIQRTEQGDSAMYLCASSLLGPGANVLTFGAGSRLTVL.